The TCR beta chain described here comes from a study of cytomegalovirus exposure and HLA in healthy donors. Study-wide background: Unique TCRs numbering roughly 80 million, obtained from HLA-typed donors, made up an early data release. Whole-study results and caveats: When a later analysis was performed, an Asian-associated ancestry cluster reportedly had fewer N-insertions than the roughly 700-donor mean. TCR beta chain V- and J-gene trimming was linked, in a later analysis, to a missense variant in DCLRE1C.

Turning to this clone: Its antigen is not known.

The J segment lost 1 base and the V segment lost 5 bases, leaving 5 bases of the junction unmatched. The CDR3 length is 15 residues. Germline V gene sequence: CDR1 SGHTA, CDR2 FQGTGA. 13 Jbeta primers and 60 Vbeta primers were used for the PCR. The protocol was immunoSEQ multiplex PCR, while the TCRdb copy is restricted to in-frame clones and leaves out a portion. The sample has about 140,000 clones, more than 70% seen once. The chain employs TRBV7-3 and TRBJ2-1, with TRBD1 identical over 7 bases. This clonotype was sampled from a man aged 45-60 years in good health and CMV-seropositive. The source material was PBMCs. In DNA, the CDR3 is TGTGCCAGCAGCGTCGGGACAGCTTCCTACAATGAGCAGTTCTTC. Its protein is CASSVGTASYNEQFF. The variable domain in full, with the rest retrieved from reference TRBV7-3 and TRBJ2-1, is GAGVSQTPSNKVTEKGKYVELRCDPISGHTALYWYRQSLGQGPEFLIYFQGTGAADDSGLPNDRFFAVRPEGSVSTLKIQRTERGDSAVYLCASSVGTASYNEQFFGPGTRLTVL.